This T cell receptor (beta chain) was found in a study of high-grade serous ovarian cancer treatment subgroups. V lost 0 bases and J lost 2, with 11 bases in between. This CDR3 has 15 residues. The germline gives CDR1 SGDLS, CDR2 YYNGEE. Tumor samples were taken before definitive surgery or chemotherapy. Data came from immunoSEQ multiplex PCR; TCRdb stores just in-frame clones and leaves some out. Among roughly 20,000 clones, approximately 72% were seen once, and the ten largest hold around 6.4%. The material sequenced was tumor tissue. This receptor was taken from a human donor with high-grade serous ovarian cancer. V and J are TRBV9 and TRBJ2-5; D might be TRBD1 (6 bases). CDR3 loop: CASSVVGQIQETQYF. Written as DNA, the CDR3 is TGTGCCAGCAGCGTAGTCGGACAGATTCAAGAGACCCAGTACTTC.